The rows below give T cell receptor beta chains drawn from one sample of a study of beta chain features in type 1 diabetes. Method: immunoSEQ multiplex PCR; TCRdb's copy keeps in-frame clones and lacks some. The top ten hold roughly 0.04% of the sample, which has over 650,000 clones, more than 12% seen once. Material for sequencing was naive CD4+ T cells from blood. The receptors originated from a man between 18 and 35 years old with type 1 diabetes. Each CDR3 is given with its conserved first and last residue. D genes are given only for firm matches. Only some rows state a clone size, as once, few, many or a class for expanded clones.

V	J	D	size	DNA	CDR3
TRBV27	TRBJ2-1	-	-	TGTGCCAGCAGAAACCCCCGGGACGGGGGTAGTGAGCAGTTCTTC	CASRNPRDGGSEQFF
TRBV5-1	TRBJ2-1	-	few	TGCGCCAGCAGCGTGAGCTATGGGCGGGGATTCTACAATGAGCAGTTCTTC	CASSVSYGRGFYNEQFF
TRBV9	TRBJ1-2	-	few	TGTGCCAGCAGCGTAGCTACAGGAAACTATGGCTACACCTTC	CASSVATGNYGYTF
TRBV7-6	TRBJ2-3	TRBD1	-	TGTGCCAGCAGCTTAGGGGACAGGGGTACGACGCAGTATTTT	CASSLGDRGTTQYF
TRBV20-1	TRBJ2-1	-	few	TGCAGTGCTAGTAGGAATGAGCAGTTCTTC	CSASRNEQFF
TRBV5-1	TRBJ1-1	-	-	TGCGCCAGCAGCTTGGGGCTATCGAACACTGAAGCTTTCTTT	CASSLGLSNTEAFF
TRBV5-1	TRBJ2-5	-	-	TGCGCCAGCAGCTTGCCACAAGAGACCCAGTACTTC	CASSLPQETQYF
TRBV6-6	TRBJ1-1	TRBD1	-	TGTGCCAGCAGTTACCTCAGGGGGACTGAAGCTTTCTTT	CASSYLRGTEAFF
TRBV5-1	TRBJ2-5	-	-	TGCGCCAGCAGCCATGTGCCCCCTCAGGAGACCCAGTACTTC	CASSHVPPQETQYF
TRBV18	TRBJ2-7	TRBD1	-	TGTGCCAGCTCACCAAGGGGACAGTCTTGGGTCTACGAGCAGTACTTC	CASSPRGQSWVYEQYF
TRBV9	TRBJ2-2	-	-	TGTGCCAGCAGCAGATCCAGGGTTACCGGGGAGCTGTTTTTT	CASSRSRVTGELFF
TRBV28	TRBJ1-2	-	few	TGTGCCAGCAGTTCACCCGGGCCCAACTTTAACTATGGCTACACCTTC	CASSSPGPNFNYGYTF
TRBV5-1	TRBJ2-5	-	-	TGCGCCAGCAGCTTGCTTAGTACCCAAGAGACCCAGTACTTC	CASSLLSTQETQYF
TRBV18	TRBJ2-3	-	few	TGTGCCAGCTCACCAGGGATGAAAGATACGCAGTATTTT	CASSPGMKDTQYF
TRBV19	TRBJ2-7	-	-	TGTGCCAGTAGTAATTATGGGGGGCCAACCTACGAGCAGTACTTC	CASSNYGGPTYEQYF
TRBV29-1	TRBJ2-6	-	-	TGCAGCGTTGATCCAGGCTCTGGGGCCAACGTCCTGACTTTC	CSVDPGSGANVLTF
TRBV11-1	TRBJ1-1	-	-	TGTGCCAGCAGTAACTGGGCCACTGAAGCTTTCTTT	CASSNWATEAFF
TRBV4-3	TRBJ1-1	-	-	TGCGCCAGCAGCCAACCCCCTTGGGGGGGAAATACTGAAGCTTTCTTT	CASSQPPWGGNTEAFF